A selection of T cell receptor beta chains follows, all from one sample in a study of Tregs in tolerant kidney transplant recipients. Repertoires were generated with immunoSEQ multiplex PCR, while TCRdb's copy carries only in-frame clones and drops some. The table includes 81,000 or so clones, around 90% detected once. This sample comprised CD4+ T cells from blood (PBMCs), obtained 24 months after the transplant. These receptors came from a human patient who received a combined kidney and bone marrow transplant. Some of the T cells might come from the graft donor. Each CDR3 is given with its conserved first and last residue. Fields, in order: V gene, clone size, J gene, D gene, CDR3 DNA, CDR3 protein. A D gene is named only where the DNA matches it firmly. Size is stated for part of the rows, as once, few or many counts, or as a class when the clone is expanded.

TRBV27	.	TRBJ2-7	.	TGTGCCAGCAGTCCCTACGGGATCCCAACCTACGAGCAGTACTTC	CASSPYGIPTYEQYF
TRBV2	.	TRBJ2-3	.	TGTGCCAGCAGTGAGCGGGGTACGCAGTATTTT	CASSERGTQYF
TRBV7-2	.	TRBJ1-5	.	TGTGCCAGCACCACTCGCGCGGGGGGCAATCAGCCCCAGCATTTT	CASTTRAGGNQPQHF
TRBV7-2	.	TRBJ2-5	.	TGTGCCAGCAGCCCACGGAGCGTCGGGGAAGGGACCCAGTACTTC	CASSPRSVGEGTQYF
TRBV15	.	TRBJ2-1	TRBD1	TGTGCCACCAGCCCTCGCCTGGACAGGGGGCGTAATGAGCAGTTCTTC	CATSPRLDRGRNEQFF
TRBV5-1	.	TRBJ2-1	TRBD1	TGCGCCAGCAGCAACGGGACAGCGTACAATGAGCAGTTCTTC	CASSNGTAYNEQFF
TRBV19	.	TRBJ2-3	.	TGTGCCACAAGTAACCCGGGACATACCACAGATACGCAGTATTTT	CATSNPGHTTDTQYF
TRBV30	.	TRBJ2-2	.	TGTGCCTGGAGTCTGGTAGAGTCCGGGGAGCTGTTTTTT	CAWSLVESGELFF
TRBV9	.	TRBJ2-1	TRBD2	TGTGCCAGCAGCACGACTAGCGGGGGCTACAATGAGCAGTTCTTC	CASSTTSGGYNEQFF
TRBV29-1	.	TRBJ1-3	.	TGCAGCGTTGACGTGGGGCTTGGAAACACCATATATTTT	CSVDVGLGNTIYF
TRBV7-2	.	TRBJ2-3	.	TGTGCCAGCAGCTTAGGCCCAACGGGAGATACGCAGTATTTT	CASSLGPTGDTQYF
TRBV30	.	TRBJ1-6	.	TGTGCCTGGACTCAGGGGCAGGGTAATTCCCCCCTCCACTTT	CAWTQGQGNSPLHF
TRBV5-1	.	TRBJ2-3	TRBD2	TGCGCCAGCAGCTTGGCGGTAGCGGGCCCCACAGATACGCAGTATTTT	CASSLAVAGPTDTQYF
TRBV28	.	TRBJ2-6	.	TGTGCCAGCAGTCCGCCTGGACAATTGGCCTCTGGGGCCAACGTCCTGACTTTC	CASSPPGQLASGANVLTF
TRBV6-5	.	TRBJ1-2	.	TGTGCCAGCAGTTATCTGTCTACAGGAACAAATGGCTACACCTTC	CASSYLSTGTNGYTF
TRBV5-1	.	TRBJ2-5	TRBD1	TGCGCCAGCAGCCTACAGGGGGGCCAAGAGACCCAGTACTTC	CASSLQGGQETQYF
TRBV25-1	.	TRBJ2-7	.	TGTGCCAGCAGTAACTCCTACGAGCAGTACTTC	CASSNSYEQYF
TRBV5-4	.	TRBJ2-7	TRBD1	TGTGCCAGCAGCCTTGGACAGGGACCCTACGAGCAGTACTTC	CASSLGQGPYEQYF
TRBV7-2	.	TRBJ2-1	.	TGTGCCAGCAGCTTAGTTCGGAGACGGGTAGCGATCGATGAGCAGTTCTTC	CASSLVRRRVAIDEQFF
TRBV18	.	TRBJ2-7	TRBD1	TGTGCCAGCTCACCCTATCGGGACAGCTACGAGCAGTACTTC	CASSPYRDSYEQYF
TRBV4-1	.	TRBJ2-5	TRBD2	TGCGCCAGCAGCCAAGATACGGCAGCGGGGGTTGGAGAGACCCAGTACTTC	CASSQDTAAGVGETQYF
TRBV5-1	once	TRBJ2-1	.	TGCGCCAGCAGCTTGGGGTCTAGCGTCAACTACAATGAGCAGTTCTTC	CASSLGSSVNYNEQFF
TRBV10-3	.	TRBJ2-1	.	TGTGCCATCAGTCTTCTGGGGGCGGGTGAGCAGTTCTTC	CAISLLGAGEQFF
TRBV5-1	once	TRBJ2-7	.	TGCGCCAGCAGCTTGGGCGTTCGTAGCCACGAGCAGTACTTC	CASSLGVRSHEQYF
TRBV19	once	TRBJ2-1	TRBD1	TGTGCCAGTAGTAAGACAAATCCGGACGTGACAGGGGGTCCAAATGAGCAGTTCTTC	CASSKTNPDVTGGPNEQFF
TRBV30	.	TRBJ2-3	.	TGTGCCTGGAGGTTGGCAGGGAGCACAGATACGCAGTATTTT	CAWRLAGSTDTQYF
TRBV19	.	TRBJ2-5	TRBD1	TGTGCCAGTAGTAAGACCGGGACAGGGGGGGAGACCCAGTACTTC	CASSKTGTGGETQYF
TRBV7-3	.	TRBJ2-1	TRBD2	TGTGCCAGCAGCTACGTGGGCGGGAGGGGGGACAATGAGCAGTTCTTC	CASSYVGGRGDNEQFF
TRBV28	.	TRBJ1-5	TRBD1	TGTGCCAGCAGTTCGGGACAGGCGGGCAATCAGCCCCAGCATTTT	CASSSGQAGNQPQHF
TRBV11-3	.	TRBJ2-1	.	TGTGCCAGCAGCTTAGAACCGGGTCCCAATGAGCAGTTCTTC	CASSLEPGPNEQFF
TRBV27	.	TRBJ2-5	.	TGTGCCAGCAGTTTCTACGGGGAAGAGACCCAGTACTTC	CASSFYGEETQYF
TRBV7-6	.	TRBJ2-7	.	TGTGCCAGCAGCCCAGGGTACGAGCAGTACTTC	CASSPGYEQYF
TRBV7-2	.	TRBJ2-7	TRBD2	TGTGCCAGCAGCATCAGCGGGAGTGGTTCCTACGAGCAGTACTTC	CASSISGSGSYEQYF
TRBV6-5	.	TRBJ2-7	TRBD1	TGTGCCACCCAACCCCCGGCAGGGGGCTTGGACGAGCAGTACTTC	CATQPPAGGLDEQYF
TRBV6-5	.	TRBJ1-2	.	TGTGCCAGCAGTCGGACTGCCGGCGTCTATGGCTACACCTTC	CASSRTAGVYGYTF
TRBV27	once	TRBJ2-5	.	TGTGCCAGCAGTTTACCCCTCGGCCGGGAAGAGACCCAGTACTTC	CASSLPLGREETQYF
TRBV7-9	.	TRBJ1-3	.	TGTGCCAGCAGCTTACAATTTCTCGGGATGAGCTCTGGAAACACCATATATTTT	CASSLQFLGMSSGNTIYF
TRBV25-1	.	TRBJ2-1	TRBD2	TGTGCCAGCAGTGGTGGACTAGCGGGAGGGGGCAATGAGCAGTTCTTC	CASSGGLAGGGNEQFF
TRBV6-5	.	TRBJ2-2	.	TGTGCCAGCAGTTATCGCACCGGGGAGCTGTTTTTT	CASSYRTGELFF